This TCR beta chain was profiled in a study of blood T cell repertoires in COVID-19. Study-wide background: Both acute and convalescent COVID-19 samples were obtained from the United States, Italy and Spain.

This clone has just a few counts. TCRdb keeps only in-frame clones here, not all; method: immunoSEQ multiplex PCR. The sample has roughly 360,000 clones; roughly four fifths are singletons. This CDR3 has 13 residues. Trimming left V 3 bases short and J 2 bases short, with 4 bases between. Looked up from germline, CDR1 is WNHNN and CDR2 is SYGVQD (reference sequence). The clonotype was recovered from a human donor with acute or convalescent COVID-19. The donor label of this sample is uncertain. The V gene is TRBV10-1, the J gene TRBJ2-2; no definite D call. The sequenced sample consisted of peripheral blood. The CDR3 loop reads CASSDSNTGELFF. In nucleotides, the CDR3 is TGCGCCAGCAGTGACTCTAACACCGGGGAGCTGTTTTTT.